A selection of T cell receptor beta chains follows, all from one sample in a study of shared clonotypes between healthy human individuals. The method was immunoSEQ multiplex PCR; TCRdb's version includes in-frame clones alone and lacks a portion of them. The sample shows some 2 million clones, roughly 94% of them seen only once. The sequencing input was naive CD8+ T cells sorted from blood. The source is a man aged 18 to 35 in good health. The CDR3 runs from the conserved cysteine through the conserved F or W. D genes are given only for firm matches. A clone size is listed for some rows: how often the clone was seen (once, few, many), or a class if it is expanded.

v_gene: TRBV7-9
j_gene: TRBJ2-5
abundance: -
d_gene: -
CDR3nt: TGTGCCAGCACCCAACAGGGTGAGACCCAGTACTTC
CDR3aa: CASTQQGETQYF

v_gene: TRBV27
j_gene: TRBJ1-2
abundance: -
d_gene: TRBD1
CDR3nt: TGTGCCAGCAGTTTAACAGGACAGGGAATCGAGGACTATGGCTACACCTTC
CDR3aa: CASSLTGQGIEDYGYTF

v_gene: TRBV9
j_gene: TRBJ1-2
abundance: -
d_gene: TRBD1
CDR3nt: TGTGCCAGCAGCGTACCGGGGACAGGGGGCGGTGGCTACACCTTC
CDR3aa: CASSVPGTGGGGYTF

v_gene: TRBV28
j_gene: TRBJ1-4
abundance: -
d_gene: -
CDR3nt: TGTGCCAGCAGTCCGGGAGGAACCGAAAATGAAAAACTGTTTTTT
CDR3aa: CASSPGGTENEKLFF

v_gene: TRBV27
j_gene: TRBJ1-1
abundance: -
d_gene: TRBD1
CDR3nt: TGTGCCAGCGCTAAATTGGGACAGGTGAACACTGAAGCTTTCTTT
CDR3aa: CASAKLGQVNTEAFF

v_gene: TRBV29-1
j_gene: TRBJ1-2
abundance: -
d_gene: -
CDR3nt: TGCAGCGTTGAAGGGGAAACCAACTATGGCTACACCTTC
CDR3aa: CSVEGETNYGYTF

v_gene: TRBV10-3
j_gene: TRBJ2-5
abundance: -
d_gene: -
CDR3nt: TGTGCCATCGGCAGCGGGTTAGGGGAGACCCAGTACTTC
CDR3aa: CAIGSGLGETQYF

v_gene: TRBV6-6
j_gene: TRBJ1-5
abundance: -
d_gene: TRBD1
CDR3nt: TGTGCCAGCAGTTCCGGGACAGGACCATATCAGCTCCAGCATTTT
CDR3aa: CASSSGTGPYQLQHF

v_gene: TRBV28
j_gene: TRBJ2-2
abundance: -
d_gene: -
CDR3nt: TGTGCCAGCGGCCGGGACACCGAATCGAACACCGGGGAGCTGTTTTTT
CDR3aa: CASGRDTESNTGELFF

v_gene: TRBV27
j_gene: TRBJ1-6
abundance: -
d_gene: TRBD1
CDR3nt: TGTGCCAGCAGTTATACAGGGGGCTATAATTCACCCCTCCACTTT
CDR3aa: CASSYTGGYNSPLHF

v_gene: TRBV27
j_gene: TRBJ1-2
abundance: -
d_gene: -
CDR3nt: TGTGCCAGCAGTACTACCCACACGGGATATGGCTACACCTTC
CDR3aa: CASSTTHTGYGYTF

v_gene: TRBV7-9
j_gene: TRBJ2-7
abundance: -
d_gene: -
CDR3nt: TGTGCCGGAAGCGCGGGATCCTACGAGCAGTACTTC
CDR3aa: CAGSAGSYEQYF

v_gene: TRBV7-9
j_gene: TRBJ1-1
abundance: -
d_gene: -
CDR3nt: TGTGCCAGCAGCGACGAGGGTAGTTTCACTGAAGCTTTCTTT
CDR3aa: CASSDEGSFTEAFF

v_gene: TRBV6-5
j_gene: TRBJ1-5
abundance: once
d_gene: TRBD1
CDR3nt: TGTGCCAGCAGTTCCTTAGCGGACAGGGAACAGCCCCAGCATTTT
CDR3aa: CASSSLADREQPQHF

v_gene: TRBV5-6
j_gene: TRBJ1-1
abundance: -
d_gene: -
CDR3nt: TGTGCCAGCAGCTTGGACAGGGCTGAGGTCACTGAAGCTTTCTTT
CDR3aa: CASSLDRAEVTEAFF

v_gene: TRBV7-2
j_gene: TRBJ2-3
abundance: -
d_gene: -
CDR3nt: TGTGCCAGCAGCCCCTTTGGGATTGGCGGGGGCACAGATACGCAGTATTTT
CDR3aa: CASSPFGIGGGTDTQYF

v_gene: TRBV6-5
j_gene: TRBJ1-6
abundance: -
d_gene: -
CDR3nt: TGTGCCAGCGCCCCCGACCCCTATAATTCACCCCTCCACTTT
CDR3aa: CASAPDPYNSPLHF

v_gene: TRBV6-1
j_gene: TRBJ2-4
abundance: -
d_gene: -
CDR3nt: TGTGCCAGCAGTGAAATGAGGCTACAAAACATTCAGTACTTC
CDR3aa: CASSEMRLQNIQYF

v_gene: TRBV27
j_gene: TRBJ1-6
abundance: -
d_gene: TRBD1
CDR3nt: TGTGCCAGCAGTTCGACAGGGGGAGGTTCACCCCTCCACTTT
CDR3aa: CASSSTGGGSPLHF

v_gene: TRBV14
j_gene: TRBJ2-7
abundance: -
d_gene: -
CDR3nt: TGTGCCAGCAGCCAAGGGCAGGGTCGAATCTACGAGCAGTACTTC
CDR3aa: CASSQGQGRIYEQYF

v_gene: TRBV30
j_gene: TRBJ2-3
abundance: -
d_gene: TRBD2
CDR3nt: TGTGCCTGGAGTGTACTAGCGGGGGGGCAAGATACGCAGTATTTT
CDR3aa: CAWSVLAGGQDTQYF

v_gene: TRBV25-1
j_gene: TRBJ2-1
abundance: once
d_gene: -
CDR3nt: TGTGCCAGCAGTGAATGGGGCGCCAACGGTGAGCAGTTCTTC
CDR3aa: CASSEWGANGEQFF

v_gene: TRBV15
j_gene: TRBJ2-2
abundance: -
d_gene: -
CDR3nt: TGTGCCACCAGCAGGGACCGTTTTACCGGGGAGCTGTTTTTT
CDR3aa: CATSRDRFTGELFF

v_gene: TRBV7-2
j_gene: TRBJ2-7
abundance: -
d_gene: TRBD2
CDR3nt: TGTGCCAGCAGCTTCGGGCTAGCGGGAAACTACGAGCAGTACTTC
CDR3aa: CASSFGLAGNYEQYF

v_gene: TRBV5-1
j_gene: TRBJ1-2
abundance: -
d_gene: -
CDR3nt: TGCGCCAGCAGATACGAGACGGTAAACTATGGCTACACCTTC
CDR3aa: CASRYETVNYGYTF

v_gene: TRBV9
j_gene: TRBJ2-1
abundance: -
d_gene: -
CDR3nt: TGTGCCAGCAGCGTAGGAGCAGGGAGCTCCTACAATGAGCAGTTCTTC
CDR3aa: CASSVGAGSSYNEQFF

v_gene: TRBV9
j_gene: TRBJ2-7
abundance: -
d_gene: -
CDR3nt: TGTGCCAGCAGCACGCGAGTCGGAGGTCACTCCTACGAGCAGTACTTC
CDR3aa: CASSTRVGGHSYEQYF

v_gene: TRBV10-3
j_gene: TRBJ1-5
abundance: -
d_gene: -
CDR3nt: TGTGCCATCAGTGAGAGGGGGGAGGGCAATCAGCCCCAGCATTTT
CDR3aa: CAISERGEGNQPQHF

v_gene: TRBV27
j_gene: TRBJ1-2
abundance: -
d_gene: TRBD1
CDR3nt: TGTGCCAGCAGTTTGGGACAGGGCTATGGCTACACCTTC
CDR3aa: CASSLGQGYGYTF

v_gene: TRBV9
j_gene: TRBJ2-7
abundance: -
d_gene: TRBD2
CDR3nt: TGTGCCAGCAGCCAGGCGGGAGAGGAGTACGAGCAGTACTTC
CDR3aa: CASSQAGEEYEQYF

v_gene: TRBV11-2
j_gene: TRBJ1-3
abundance: -
d_gene: TRBD1
CDR3nt: TGTGCCAGCAGCTCAGGGGGGACTGGAAACACCATATATTTT
CDR3aa: CASSSGGTGNTIYF

v_gene: TRBV7-9
j_gene: TRBJ2-7
abundance: -
d_gene: -
CDR3nt: TGTGCCAGCAGCCAGGGACCTTGGAGGTACTTC
CDR3aa: CASSQGPWRYF

v_gene: TRBV6-5
j_gene: TRBJ2-1
abundance: -
d_gene: TRBD1
CDR3nt: TGTGCCAGCAGTTACGTGGACAGGGTCCATGAGCAGTTCTTC
CDR3aa: CASSYVDRVHEQFF

v_gene: TRBV6-5
j_gene: TRBJ2-7
abundance: -
d_gene: TRBD2
CDR3nt: TGTGCCAGCAGTTACGGGGAGGGAGGTTACGAGCAGTACTTC
CDR3aa: CASSYGEGGYEQYF

v_gene: TRBV13
j_gene: TRBJ2-2
abundance: -
d_gene: -
CDR3nt: TGTGCCAGCAGCCGTGGACACATTACCTTCACCGGGGAGCTGTTTTTT
CDR3aa: CASSRGHITFTGELFF

v_gene: TRBV27
j_gene: TRBJ1-2
abundance: -
d_gene: TRBD1
CDR3nt: TGTGCCAGCAGTTCGACCACAGGGGGCTATGGCTACACCTTC
CDR3aa: CASSSTTGGYGYTF

v_gene: TRBV9
j_gene: TRBJ1-6
abundance: -
d_gene: TRBD1
CDR3nt: TGTGCCAGCAGCGTAGGACTAGGGGGCGGATCACCCCTCCACTTT
CDR3aa: CASSVGLGGGSPLHF

v_gene: TRBV6-6
j_gene: TRBJ2-2
abundance: -
d_gene: TRBD2
CDR3nt: TGTGCCAGCAGTGGACTAGCGGGACCTCCTGGGGAGCTGTTTTTT
CDR3aa: CASSGLAGPPGELFF

v_gene: TRBV27
j_gene: TRBJ2-1
abundance: -
d_gene: -
CDR3nt: TGTGCCAGCAGCATTTCTGCGGGGGCGGGGGACAATGAGCAGTTCTTC
CDR3aa: CASSISAGAGDNEQFF

v_gene: TRBV6-4
j_gene: TRBJ2-3
abundance: -
d_gene: -
CDR3nt: TGTGCCAGCAGTGACTGGGGCAGAACCACAGATACGCAGTATTTT
CDR3aa: CASSDWGRTTDTQYF

v_gene: TRBV10-2
j_gene: TRBJ1-6
abundance: -
d_gene: TRBD1
CDR3nt: TGCGCCAGCAGTGAAGGAGGGACAGGAAATTCACCCCTCCACTTT
CDR3aa: CASSEGGTGNSPLHF

v_gene: TRBV7-9
j_gene: TRBJ2-7
abundance: -
d_gene: TRBD2
CDR3nt: TGTGCCAGCAGCGTGACTAGCGGAGCCCCTTACGAGCAGTACTTC
CDR3aa: CASSVTSGAPYEQYF

v_gene: TRBV12-5
j_gene: TRBJ2-7
abundance: -
d_gene: -
CDR3nt: TGTGCTAGTGGTTTGAGCTGGGACGAGCAGTACTTC
CDR3aa: CASGLSWDEQYF

v_gene: TRBV6-5
j_gene: TRBJ1-2
abundance: -
d_gene: -
CDR3nt: TGTGCCAGCAGTTATACGGGTTATGGCTACACCTTC
CDR3aa: CASSYTGYGYTF

v_gene: TRBV28
j_gene: TRBJ1-6
abundance: once
d_gene: TRBD1
CDR3nt: TGTGCCAGTCACGGGACAGGGAATTCACCCCTCCACTTT
CDR3aa: CASHGTGNSPLHF

v_gene: TRBV5-1
j_gene: TRBJ2-5
abundance: -
d_gene: -
CDR3nt: TGCGCCAGCAGCTTGGGGCAGGGCGGCGAGACCCAGTACTTC
CDR3aa: CASSLGQGGETQYF

v_gene: TRBV9
j_gene: TRBJ2-3
abundance: -
d_gene: -
CDR3nt: TGTGCCAGCAGCGTCTGGGGCGGCCTCAGAGATACGCAGTATTTT
CDR3aa: CASSVWGGLRDTQYF

v_gene: TRBV6-1
j_gene: TRBJ1-2
abundance: -
d_gene: -
CDR3nt: TGTGCCGGCGGGACCCCCCGGGGCTACTATGGCTACACCTTC
CDR3aa: CAGGTPRGYYGYTF

v_gene: TRBV19
j_gene: TRBJ2-1
abundance: -
d_gene: -
CDR3nt: TGTGCCAGTAGTATACTAGGAGGCAATGAGCAGTTCTTC
CDR3aa: CASSILGGNEQFF

v_gene: TRBV5-1
j_gene: TRBJ2-5
abundance: -
d_gene: -
CDR3nt: TGCGCCAGCAGCTTGCCCAGGGTAGGGCAAGAGACCCAGTACTTC
CDR3aa: CASSLPRVGQETQYF

v_gene: TRBV6-5
j_gene: TRBJ1-6
abundance: -
d_gene: -
CDR3nt: TGTGCCAGCAGTTACGCAGGCATGGGTTCACCCCTCCACTTT
CDR3aa: CASSYAGMGSPLHF